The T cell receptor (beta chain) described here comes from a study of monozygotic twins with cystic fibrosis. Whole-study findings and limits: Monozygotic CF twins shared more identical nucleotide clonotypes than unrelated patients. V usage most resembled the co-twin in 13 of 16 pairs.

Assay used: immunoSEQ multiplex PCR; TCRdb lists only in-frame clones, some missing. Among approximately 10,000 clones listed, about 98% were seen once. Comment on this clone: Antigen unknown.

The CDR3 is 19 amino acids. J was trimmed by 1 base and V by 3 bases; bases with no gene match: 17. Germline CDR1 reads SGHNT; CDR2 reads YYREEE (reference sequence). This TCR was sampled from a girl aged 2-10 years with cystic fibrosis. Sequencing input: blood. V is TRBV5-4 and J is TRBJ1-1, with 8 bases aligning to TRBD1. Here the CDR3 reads CASSSDRYRGSRGNTEAFF. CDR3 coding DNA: TGTGCCAGCAGCTCCGACCGATACAGGGGGTCGAGAGGGAACACTGAAGCTTTCTTT. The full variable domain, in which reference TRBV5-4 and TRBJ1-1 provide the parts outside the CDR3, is ETGVTQSPTHLIKTRGQQVTLRCSSQSGHNTVSWYQQALGQGPQFIFQYYREEENGRGNFPPRFSGLQFPNYSSELNVNALELDDSALYLCASSSDRYRGSRGNTEAFFGQGTRLTVV.